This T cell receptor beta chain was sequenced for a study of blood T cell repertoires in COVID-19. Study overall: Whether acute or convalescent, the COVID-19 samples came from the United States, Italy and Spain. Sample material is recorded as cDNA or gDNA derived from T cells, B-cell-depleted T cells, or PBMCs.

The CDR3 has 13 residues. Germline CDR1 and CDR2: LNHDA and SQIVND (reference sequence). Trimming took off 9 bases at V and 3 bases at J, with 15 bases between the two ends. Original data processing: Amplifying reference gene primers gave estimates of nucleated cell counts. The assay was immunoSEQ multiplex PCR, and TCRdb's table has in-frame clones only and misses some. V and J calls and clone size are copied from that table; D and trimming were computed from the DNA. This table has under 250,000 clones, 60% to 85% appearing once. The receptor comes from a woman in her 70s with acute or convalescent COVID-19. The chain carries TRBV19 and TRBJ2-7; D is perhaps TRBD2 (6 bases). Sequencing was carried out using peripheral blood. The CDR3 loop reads CASARDSNYEQYF. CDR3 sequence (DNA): TGTGCCAGCGCCCGGGACTCGAACTACGAGCAGTACTTC.